The clone carrying this T cell receptor beta chain occurred a few times. TCRdb re-called the 5' RACE reads through MiXCR, storing one row per CDR3 protein. The sample consists of 200,000 to 300,000 distinct CDR3 sequences, roughly a sixth of them appearing once. This sample was taken from a study of T-cell memory formation after mild COVID-19. The source is a man between 18 and 35 years old who had mild COVID-19 (a few samples of this study predate the infection). Cell type and time point are not known. The sample comprised PBMCs or a T cell subset sorted from them (not recorded which).

CDR3: CASSFAFAAGEQYV. The CDR3 DNA reads TGTGCCAGCAGCTTTGCCTTCGCGGCGGGCGAGCAGTACGTC. This chain links TRBV5-6 with TRBJ2-7, with TRBD2 as a possible D gene (5 bases). Germline V lookup: CDR1 SGHDT, CDR2 YYEEEE. This CDR3 comprises 14 residues. The V end was cut by 2 bases, the J end by 6 bases, with 15 bases between.